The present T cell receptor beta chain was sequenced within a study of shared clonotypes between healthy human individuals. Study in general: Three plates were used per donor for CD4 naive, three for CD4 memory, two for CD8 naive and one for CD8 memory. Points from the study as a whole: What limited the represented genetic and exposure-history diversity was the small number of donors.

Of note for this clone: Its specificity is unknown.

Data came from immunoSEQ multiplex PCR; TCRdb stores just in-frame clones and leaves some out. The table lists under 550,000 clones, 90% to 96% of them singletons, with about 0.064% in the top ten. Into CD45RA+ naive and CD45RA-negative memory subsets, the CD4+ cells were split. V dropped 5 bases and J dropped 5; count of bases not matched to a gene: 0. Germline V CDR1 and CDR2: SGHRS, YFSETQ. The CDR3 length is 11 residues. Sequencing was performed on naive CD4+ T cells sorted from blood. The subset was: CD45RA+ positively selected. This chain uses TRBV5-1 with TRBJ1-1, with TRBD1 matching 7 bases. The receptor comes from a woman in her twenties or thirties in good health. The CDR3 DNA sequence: TGCGCCAGCAGACAGGGGACTGAAGCTTTCTTT. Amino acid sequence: CASRQGTEAFF.